This record concerns one TCR beta chain sequence. This entry belongs to a study of control samples from healthy donors and cancer patients. Generated by immunoSEQ multiplex PCR, the TCRdb table keeps only in-frame clones and is missing some. The data contain around 230,000 clones, about 95% of them singletons. Trimming stripped 0 bases from V and 1 base from J, with 9 bases between. Germline V CDR1 and CDR2: LGHDT, YNNKEL (reference sequence). The CDR3 sequence is 15 residues long. V usage is TRBV3-1 (or the pseudogene TRBV3-2) and J usage is TRBJ1-1; no clear D gene. Sequencing used blood. The receptor was isolated from a man aged 50 to 60 in good health. CDR3 region: CASSQEPRRNTEAFF. Written as DNA, the CDR3 is TGTGCCAGCAGCCAAGAACCACGGCGGAACACTGAAGCTTTCTTT.